These 17 T cell receptor beta chains share one sample of origin, sequenced in a study of T cells in Graves' hyperthyroidism and ophthalmopathy. The investigators amplified TCR beta CDR3 regions from RNA transcripts. The TCR CDR3 first-round RT-PCR relied on the HTBI primer set. TCRdb re-analysed the multiplex PCR reads in MiXCR, keeping a single row per CDR3 protein. The repertoire holds about 380,000 distinct CDR3 sequences, with roughly 15% as singletons. Specimen: blood. These receptors originate from a young woman with Graves' ophthalmopathy.

This clonotype was observed at least ten times. V gene TRBV20-1 combines with J gene TRBJ2-1, with a weak D call TRBD2 (6 bases). Germline V gene sequence: CDR1 DFQATT, CDR2 SNEGSKA (reference sequence). The CDR3 covers 15 residues. The V and J ends lost 5 bases and 4 bases respectively, with 18 bases between them. CDR3 protein: CSARGMRDGYNEQFF. Written as DNA, the CDR3 is TGCAGTGCTCGCGGGATGAGGGACGGGTACAATGAGCAGTTCTTC.

This clonotype was counted only a few times. V gene TRBV7-3 combines with J gene TRBJ2-3; no reliable D call. The V gene's germline CDR1 is SGHTA and CDR2 FQGTGA. Trimming removed 5 bases at V and 5 bases at J, with 11 bases between. The CDR3 has 13 amino acids. CDR3 loop: CASSRSSVDTQYF. In DNA, the CDR3 is TGTGCCAGCAGCCGCAGTTCCGTAGATACGCAGTATTTT. Combining the CDR3 with reference TRBV7-3 and TRBJ2-3 gives the whole variable domain GAGVSQTPSNKVTEKGKYVELRCDPISGHTALYWYRQSLGQGPEFLIYFQGTGAADDSGLPNDRFFAVRPEGSVSTLKIQRTERGDSAVYLCASSRSSVDTQYFGPGTRLTVL.

At least ten counts were recorded for this clonotype. The J gene is TRBJ2-7, the V gene TRBV18; D might be TRBD1 (6 bases). CDR1 is KGHSH and CDR2 is LQKENI in the germline V gene. Trimming took 1 base from V and 2 from J, leaving 9 bases between them. This CDR3 is 14 amino acids long. The CDR3 DNA is TGTGCCAGCTCACCACTTCGGACAGCCTACGAGCAGTACTTC. It codes for CASSPLRTAYEQYF.

This clonotype was detected many times. This chain uses TRBV11-2 with TRBJ1-1, with D unclear. The germline V gene has CDR1 SGHAT and CDR2 FQNNGV. This CDR3 is 15 amino acids long. V was trimmed by 5 bases and J by 0 bases, leaving 13 bases between them. The CDR3 loop is CASSPLRTMNTEAFF. CDR3 DNA sequence: TGTGCCAGCAGCCCCCTTAGAACAATGAACACTGAAGCTTTCTTT.

This clonotype turned up a few times. V usage is TRBV7-3 and J usage is TRBJ2-7, with D hard to call. Germline V gives CDR1 SGHTA, CDR2 FQGTGA. The CDR3 contains 14 residues. Trimming shortened V by 5 bases and J by 6 bases, and 17 bases separated the two germline ends. The CDR3 sequence: CASSPRRSRREQYF. CDR3 DNA sequence: TGTGCCAGCAGCCCAAGACGTTCCAGACGCGAGCAGTACTTC.

This clonotype came up a few times. The CDR3 region is CASSFHTGELFF. Here the CDR3 DNA reads TGCGCCAGCAGCTTTCACACCGGGGAGCTGTTTTTT. V and J are TRBV5-1 and TRBJ2-2, with D hard to call. In germline, CDR1 is SGHRS, CDR2 YFSETQ. V lost 2 bases and J lost 3, with 2 bases in between. The CDR3 runs 12 residues.

This clonotype showed up many times. The V call is TRBV28, the J call TRBJ1-1; no definite D call. Germline V gene sequence: CDR1 MDHEN, CDR2 SYDVKM. The CDR3 is 12 residues long. V was clipped by 1 base and J by 13 bases, with 13 bases between them. CDR3 bases: TGTGCCAGCAGTTTATCCTGGACCCTTGGTTTCTTT. It specifies CASSLSWTLGFF.

This clonotype was counted a few times. V is TRBV6-1 and J is TRBJ1-5; 7 bases agree with TRBD1. The CDR3 loop spans 15 amino acids. Germline V gene lookup returns CDR1 MNHNS and CDR2 SASEGT. V lost 3 bases, J lost 0 bases, and 2 bases stayed unmatched. CDR3 nucleotides: TGTGCCAGCAGTGACAGGGGGAATAGCAATCAGCCCCAGCATTTT. Residues: CASSDRGNSNQPQHF.

This clonotype was seen at least ten times. The chain has TRBV11-2 and TRBJ2-1; D is tentatively TRBD1 or TRBD2 (5 bases each). Germline V gene lookup returns CDR1 SGHAT and CDR2 FQNNGV. Between the trimmed V and J ends, which lost 7 bases and 10 bases, there was a span of 17 bases. The CDR3 sequence is 13 residues long. The CDR3 DNA reads TGTGCCAGCACCTCGGTTTTGAGGGACGAGCAGTTCTTC. Its protein product is CASTSVLRDEQFF. Full variable domain (missing parts from reference TRBV11-2 and TRBJ2-1): EAGVAQSPRYKIIEKRQSVAFWCNPISGHATLYWYQQILGQGPKLLIQFQNNGVVDDSQLPKDRFSAERLKGVDSTLKIQPAKLEDSAVYLCASTSVLRDEQFFGPGTRLTVL.

In this sample, this clonotype turned up a few times. V usage is TRBV6-1 and J usage is TRBJ2-3; 7 bases agree with TRBD2. J gave up 3 bases and V 5 bases, and 8 bases lay outside the gene matches. The germline CDR1 and CDR2 sequences are MNHNS and SASEGT. The CDR3 has 15 amino acids. CDR3 residues: CASSPAERGTDTQYF. The CDR3, as DNA: TGTGCCAGCAGTCCAGCAGAGCGGGGAACAGATACGCAGTATTTT.

This clonotype was counted between two and nine times. The chain combines TRBV7-2 with TRBJ1-6; D is unclear. Trimming took off 1 base at V and 4 bases at J, with 11 bases between the two ends. The CDR3 is 16 residues long. Germline-derived CDR1 and CDR2 are SGHTA and FQGNSA. The CDR3 region is CASSLESQAYNSPLHF. The DNA for the CDR3 is TGTGCCAGCAGCTTAGAATCTCAGGCGTATAATTCACCCCTCCACTTT.

The V and J genes are TRBV4-1 and TRBJ1-3; D is unresolved. The CDR3 extends over 15 amino acids. V lost 3 bases to trimming and J lost 0 bases, with 9 bases between them. Germline lookup yields CDR1 MGHRA and CDR2 YSYEKL. CDR3 nucleotides: TGCGCCAGCAGCCAGAGACAAAGCTCTGGAAACACCATATATTTT. As protein: CASSQRQSSGNTIYF.

This clonotype turned up a few times. This chain joins TRBV5-6 and TRBJ1-5, with D maybe TRBD1 (5 bases). Trimming removed 0 bases from V and 4 bases from J, with 8 bases in between. Germline CDR1 is SGHDT and CDR2 is YYEEEE. The CDR3 totals 14 residues. The CDR3: CASSLGTLNQPQHF. In nucleotides, the CDR3 is TGTGCCAGCAGCTTGGGGACACTAAATCAGCCCCAGCATTTT.

This clonotype was seen many times. The rearrangement joins TRBV11-2 to TRBJ1-6, with 8 bases fitting TRBD1. Looked up from germline, CDR1 is SGHAT and CDR2 is FQNNGV. The CDR3 has 13 amino acids. Germline trimming cut 5 bases from V and 9 bases from J; bases unmatched to any gene: 3. CDR3 sequence reads: CASSMTGVSPLHF. The CDR3 coding sequence is TGTGCCAGCAGCATGACAGGGGTTTCACCCCTCCACTTT.

This clonotype has a count of ten or more. This chain connects TRBV28 to TRBJ1-4; D may be TRBD1 (6 bases). V was shortened by 3 bases and J by 6 bases, with 11 bases between the two germline ends. Germline loops: CDR1 MDHEN, CDR2 SYDVKM. The CDR3 runs to 14 residues. The CDR3 protein is CASSFPTGDEKLFF. In DNA form, the CDR3 reads TGTGCCAGCAGTTTTCCGACAGGAGATGAAAAACTGTTTTTT.

This clonotype was seen repeatedly, ten times or more. The J gene is TRBJ1-5, the V gene TRBV11-2; no reliable D call. The CDR3 is made up of 13 amino acids. CDR1 SGHAT and CDR2 FQNNGV come from the germline V gene. Trimming stripped 0 bases from V and 5 bases from J, with 5 bases between. Written as DNA, the CDR3 is TGTGCCAGCAGCTTAGACAGGTATCAGCCCCAGCATTTT. Encoded protein: CASSLDRYQPQHF.

Comment on this clonotype: A much larger clone lies a single base off, so this may be a read error. The rearrangement links TRBV7-3 to TRBJ1-6; 8 bases align to TRBD1. The V gene's germline CDR1 is SGHTA and CDR2 FQGTGA. With V trimmed by 5 bases and J by 9 bases, 6 bases remained unmatched. This CDR3 is 14 amino acids long. CDR3 bases: TGTGCCAGCAGCCACGCAGGGGGCGGTTCACCCCTCCACTTT. Translation gives CASSHAGGGSPLHF.